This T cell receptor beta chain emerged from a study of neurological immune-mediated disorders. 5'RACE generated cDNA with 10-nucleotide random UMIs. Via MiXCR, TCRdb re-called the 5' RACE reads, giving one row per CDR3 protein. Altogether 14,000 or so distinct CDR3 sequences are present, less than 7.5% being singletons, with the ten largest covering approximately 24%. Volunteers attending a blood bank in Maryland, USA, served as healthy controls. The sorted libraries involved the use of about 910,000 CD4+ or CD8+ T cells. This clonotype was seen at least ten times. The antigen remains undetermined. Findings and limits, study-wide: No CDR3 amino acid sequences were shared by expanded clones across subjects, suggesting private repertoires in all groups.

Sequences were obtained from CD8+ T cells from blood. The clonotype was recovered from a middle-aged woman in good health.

The CDR3 DNA reads as TGTGCCAGCAGTAAAGGGGCTAATTCCTACAATGAGCAGTTCTTC. Protein sequence: CASSKGANSYNEQFF. J is TRBJ2-1 and V is TRBV2, with D possibly matching TRBD1 (5 bases). Trimming left V 5 bases short and J 1 base short, with 12 bases between. The CDR3 sequence is 15 residues long. CDR1 and CDR2 from the germline V gene are SNHLY and FYNNEI.